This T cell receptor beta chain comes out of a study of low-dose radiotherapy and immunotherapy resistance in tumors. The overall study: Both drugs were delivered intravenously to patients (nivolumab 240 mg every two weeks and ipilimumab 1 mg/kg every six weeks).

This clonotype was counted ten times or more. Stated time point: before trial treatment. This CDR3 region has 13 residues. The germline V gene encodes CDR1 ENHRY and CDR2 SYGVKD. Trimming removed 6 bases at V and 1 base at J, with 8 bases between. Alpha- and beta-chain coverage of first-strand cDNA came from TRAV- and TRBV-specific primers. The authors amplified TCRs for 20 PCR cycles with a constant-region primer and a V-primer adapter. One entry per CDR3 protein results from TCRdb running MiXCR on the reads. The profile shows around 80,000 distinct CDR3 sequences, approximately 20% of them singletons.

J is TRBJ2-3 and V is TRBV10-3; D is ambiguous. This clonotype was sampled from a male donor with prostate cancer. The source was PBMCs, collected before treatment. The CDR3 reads CAIRIGGTDTQYF. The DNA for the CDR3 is TGTGCCATCAGGATTGGGGGCACAGATACGCAGTATTTT.